These 32 T cell receptor beta chains were all obtained from the same sample, sequenced in a study of blood T cell repertoires in COVID-19. Only in-frame clones appear in the TCRdb table, and some are missing; sequencing was by immunoSEQ multiplex PCR. The sample comprises 130,000 to 150,000 clones, approximately 80% of which are singletons, and 3% rests with the top ten. The sequenced sample was peripheral blood. These receptor sequences come from a woman aged 80 or over with acute or convalescent COVID-19.

This chain connects TRBV9 to TRBJ1-6; D is possibly TRBD1 (5 bases). CDR1 is SGDLS and CDR2 is YYNGEE in the germline V gene. This CDR3 is built from 15 residues. V gave up 4 bases and J gave up 3 bases, with 11 bases separating them. CDR3 loop: CASSSQGFYNSPLHF. The CDR3 nucleotides read TGTGCCAGCAGCTCCCAGGGATTCTATAATTCACCCCTCCACTTT.

The chain uses TRBV10-3 and TRBJ1-5; D is perhaps TRBD1 (6 bases). V lost 4 bases and J lost 5, with 15 bases in between. Germline-derived CDR1 and CDR2 are ENHRY and SYGVKD. The CDR3 is 15 amino acids. CDR3 nucleotide sequence: TGTGCCATCAGTGGGAGTCAGGGGAGGGATCAGCCCCAGCATTTT. Translation: CAISGSQGRDQPQHF.

This clone was observed a few times. This chain links TRBV30 with TRBJ1-2; 11 bases agree with TRBD1. J gave up 8 bases and V 8 bases, and 19 bases lay outside the gene matches. Germline CDR1 is GTSNPN and CDR2 is SVGIG (reference sequence). The CDR3 is 16 residues long. CDR3 in DNA: TGTGCCGGATCCACCGGGACAGGGGGATTTTTGGGGGGCTACACCTTC. Translation: CAGSTGTGGFLGGYTF. The full variable domain, with the rest looked up from reference TRBV30 and TRBJ1-2, is SQTIHQWPATLVQPVGSPLSLECTVEGTSNPNLYWYRQAAGRGLQLLFYSVGIGQISSEVPQNLSASRPQDRQFILSSKKLLLSDSGFYLCAGSTGTGGFLGGYTFGSGTRLTVV.

This clone was counted once. The chain links TRBV5-1 to TRBJ1-3; D remains ambiguous. The germline CDR1 and CDR2 sequences are SGHRS and YFSETQ. The CDR3 runs 15 residues. V lost 5 bases, J lost 2 bases, and 14 bases lay in between. The CDR3 is CASRSGWKTGNTIYF. The DNA of the CDR3 is TGCGCCAGCAGGTCGGGATGGAAGACTGGAAACACCATATATTTT.

There are a few counts of this clone. The sample contains more than one DNA sequence encoding this CDR3. The chain is built from TRBV9 and TRBJ2-3, with TRBD2 matching 11 bases. The CDR3 consists of 16 residues. CDR1 and CDR2 from the germline V gene are SGDLS and YYNGEE. The V and J ends lost 3 bases and 5 bases, in that order; junction bases with no gene match: 8. CDR3 in amino acids: CASSAGTSGGIDTQYF. The CDR3 DNA reads as TGTGCCAGCAGCGCCGGGACTAGCGGTGGGATAGATACGCAGTATTTT.

The CDR3 nucleotides read TGTGCCAGCAGCACGGACAGGGGACCCTACGAGCAGTACTTC. Translated, it gives CASSTDRGPYEQYF. The chain joins TRBV7-6 to TRBJ2-7, with 9 bases identical to TRBD1. Germline CDR1 is SGHVS and CDR2 is FNYEAQ. This CDR3 comprises 14 residues. The ends lost 5 bases at V and 2 bases at J; junction bases unmatched: 4.

The chain has TRBV5-1 and TRBJ2-7, with 12 bases that match TRBD2. After removal of 6 bases from V and 7 bases from J, the junction contained 14 bases not matched to a gene. CDR1 and CDR2 from the germline V gene are SGHRS and YFSETQ. The CDR3 extends over 16 amino acids. The CDR3 protein is CASKGGSSGGVEEQYF. CDR3 DNA sequence: TGCGCCAGCAAGGGTGGATCTAGCGGGGGGGTAGAAGAGCAGTACTTC.

The V and J genes are TRBV5-8 and TRBJ2-1; D may be TRBD2 (5 bases). Germline V gene sequence: CDR1 SGHTS, CDR2 YDEGEE. V was shortened by 4 bases and J by 8 bases, with 16 bases between the two germline ends. The CDR3 is 14 residues long. In nucleotides, the CDR3 is TGTGCCAGCAGCCCCGGACTGGATTGGGATGAGCAGTTCTTC. It yields the protein CASSPGLDWDEQFF.

This chain connects TRBV6-5 to TRBJ2-5, with 10 bases fitting TRBD2. After removal of 2 bases from V and 5 bases from J, the junction contained 8 bases not matched to a gene. The CDR3 totals 16 residues. Germline loops: CDR1 MNHEY, CDR2 SVGAGI. CDR3 sequence (DNA): TGTGCCAGCAGTTACCCCAGCGGGGGGGCCGAGGAGACCCAGTACTTC. It yields the protein CASSYPSGGAEETQYF.

V is TRBV5-6 and J is TRBJ1-2; 7 bases align to TRBD1. The CDR3 extends over 18 amino acids. The J segment lost 1 base and the V segment lost 1 base, leaving 13 bases of the junction unmatched. Germline CDR1 reads SGHDT; CDR2 reads YYEEEE. This CDR3 reads CASSLLHGTVNYNYGYTF. The CDR3, as DNA: TGTGCCAGCAGCTTGCTCCACGGGACAGTAAATTATAACTATGGCTACACCTTC.

V is TRBV5-4 and J is TRBJ2-1; tentatively, D is TRBD1 (6 bases). The V gene lost 7 bases and the J gene lost 0 bases, with 17 bases spanning the gap. The CDR3 length is 16 residues. Germline V lookup: CDR1 SGHNT, CDR2 YYREEE (reference sequence). Written as DNA, the CDR3 is TGTGCCAGCGAATTTGGGGGCCTTAGCTCCTACAATGAGCAGTTCTTC. Its translation: CASEFGGLSSYNEQFF.

This rearrangement joins TRBV5-1 to TRBJ1-4; 7 nucleotides agree with TRBD1. CDR1 SGHRS and CDR2 YFSETQ come from the germline V gene. CDR3 length: 16 residues. Trimming at V came to 3 bases and at J to 0 bases, leaving 5 bases not matched to a gene. The CDR3 reads CASSSGQLTTNEKLFF. The CDR3 DNA sequence: TGCGCCAGCAGCTCGGGACAGCTGACAACTAATGAAAAACTGTTTTTT.

The chain carries TRBV5-1 and TRBJ1-4, with D unresolved. The V end was cut by 0 bases, the J end by 7 bases, with 10 bases between. This CDR3 region has 14 residues. Germline V gene data show CDR1 as SGHRS and CDR2 as YFSETQ. The CDR3 region has the DNA TGCGCCAGCAGCTTGGTAGCGGGTAGTGAAAAACTGTTTTTT. Translated, it gives CASSLVAGSEKLFF.

This sequence joins TRBV12-5 and TRBJ2-5, with TRBD1 matching over 8 bases. CDR1 and CDR2 (germline): LGHNT, FRNRAP. Trimming cost V 2 bases and J 1 base; bases outside gene matches: 9. The CDR3 loop spans 17 amino acids. DNA for the CDR3: TGTGCTAGTGGTTTGACCCAGACAGGGGCCTCCCAAGAGACCCAGTACTTC. It yields the protein CASGLTQTGASQETQYF.

The chain couples TRBV12-3 or TRBV12-4 to TRBJ1-2; unclear D gene. The CDR3 extends over 11 amino acids. V lost 3 bases and J 4 bases, leaving 3 bases between the germline ends. The CDR3 coding sequence is TGTGCCAGCAGTTTCCGCTATGGCTACACCTTC. The encoded protein is CASSFRYGYTF.

This rearrangement joins TRBV2 to TRBJ2-4; D may be TRBD1 (6 bases). The CDR3 contains 14 residues. Trimming took 1 base from V and 8 from J, leaving 12 bases between them. Germline V gene data show CDR1 as SNHLY and CDR2 as FYNNEI. The CDR3 loop reads CASSEDRASDIQYF. The CDR3 coding sequence is TGTGCCAGCAGTGAAGACAGGGCTTCCGACATTCAGTACTTC. Using reference TRBV2 and TRBJ2-4 for the parts outside the CDR3, the full variable domain is EPEVTQTPSHQVTQMGQEVILRCVPISNHLYFYWYRQILGQKVEFLVSFYNNEISEKSEIFDDQFSVERPDGSNFTLKIRSTKLEDSAMYFCASSEDRASDIQYFGAGTRLSVL.

The chain recombines TRBV5-6 with TRBJ1-2, with D possibly being TRBD1 (5 bases). The CDR3 contains 15 residues. V lost 2 bases and J lost 3, with 14 bases in between. Germline V gene sequence: CDR1 SGHDT, CDR2 YYEEEE. The CDR3 DNA reads as TGTGCCAGCAGCTTACCCCCAGGGAATGACTATGGCTACACCTTC. Its translation is CASSLPPGNDYGYTF.

This clone was detected once. The V gene is TRBV6-5, the J gene TRBJ1-6, with 10 bases that match TRBD1. Germline V CDR1 and CDR2: MNHEY, SVGAGI. This CDR3 is 14 amino acids long. J gave up 13 bases and V 6 bases, and 9 bases lay outside the gene matches. CDR3 region: CASSSRDRGLPLHF. The CDR3 DNA is TGTGCCAGCAGCTCCCGGGACAGGGGACTCCCCCTCCACTTT.

The J gene is TRBJ1-1, the V gene TRBV3-1 (or the pseudogene TRBV3-2); D may be TRBD1 (6 bases). CDR1 is LGHDT, CDR2 YNNKEL, per germline (reference sequence). The germline V and J ends were trimmed by 1 base and 4 bases, with 10 bases remaining between them. The CDR3 length is 14 residues. CDR3 sequence reads: CASSQAGAGTEAFF. CDR3 in DNA: TGTGCCAGCAGCCAAGCAGGGGCTGGCACTGAAGCTTTCTTT.

The chain carries TRBV4-1 and TRBJ2-7; 9 nucleotides line up with TRBD2. CDR1 and CDR2 (germline): MGHRA, YSYEKL. The CDR3 totals 18 residues. After removal of 0 bases from V and 2 bases from J, the junction contained 11 bases not matched to a gene. CDR3 sequence: CASSQDWGRLAEAYEQYF. The CDR3 bases are TGCGCCAGCAGCCAAGATTGGGGAAGACTAGCGGAGGCCTACGAGCAGTACTTC.

The V gene is TRBV6-1, the J gene TRBJ2-1; a weak D match, TRBD2 (5 bases). Germline assignment: CDR1 MNHNS and CDR2 SASEGT. Trimming pared 0 bases from V and 4 bases from J, leaving 13 bases between. This CDR3 spans 16 amino acids. DNA for the CDR3: TGTGCCAGCAGTGAAGCGGGAGCTATCAGATACAATGAGCAGTTCTTC. It codes for CASSEAGAIRYNEQFF.

CDR3 loop: CASSVQSGTNYGYTF. The CDR3 coding sequence is TGTGCCAGCAGTGTCCAATCAGGGACTAACTATGGCTACACCTTC. The chain links TRBV6-4 to TRBJ1-2; tentative D call: TRBD1 (5 bases). Germline V lookup: CDR1 MRHNA, CDR2 SNTAGT. The CDR3 has 15 amino acids. The ends were cut back, 4 bases at V and 0 bases at J, with 12 bases in the middle.

This rearrangement joins TRBV30 to TRBJ1-1; no clear D. V lost 2 bases, J lost 5 bases, and 12 bases lay in between. The CDR3 covers 13 residues. CDR1 and CDR2 from the germline V gene are GTSNPN and SVGIG (reference sequence). The DNA for the CDR3 is TGTGCCTGGAGTAACAGCCGAACAACTGAAGCTTTCTTT. The encoded protein is CAWSNSRTTEAFF.

CDR3 protein: CASSSRSDTEAFF. Written as DNA, the CDR3 is TGTGCCAGCAGCTCCCGGTCTGACACTGAAGCTTTCTTT. The chain recombines TRBV7-9 with TRBJ1-1; D is unclear. The CDR3 spans 13 residues. The germline V and J ends were trimmed by 4 bases and 3 bases, with 9 bases remaining between them. Germline assignment: CDR1 SEHNR and CDR2 FQNEAQ (reference sequence). Drawing the rest from reference TRBV7-9 and TRBJ1-1, the complete variable domain is DTGVSQNPRHKITKRGQNVTFRCDPISEHNRLYWYRQTLGQGPEFLTYFQNEAQLEKSRLLSDRFSAERPKGSFSTLEIQRTEQGDSAMYLCASSSRSDTEAFFGQGTRLTVV.

The CDR3 loop reads CASSQEVVTGVSGEQYF. The CDR3 region has the DNA TGTGCCAGCAGCCAAGAGGTTGTTACGGGGGTATCGGGCGAGCAGTACTTC. V gene TRBV3-1 (or the pseudogene TRBV3-2) combines with J gene TRBJ2-7; tentatively, D is TRBD2 (6 bases). The germline gives CDR1 LGHDT, CDR2 YNNKEL (reference sequence). V dropped 0 bases and J dropped 6 bases, with 21 bases sitting between them. The CDR3 consists of 17 residues.

This rearrangement joins TRBV21-1 to TRBJ2-6; the tabulated D call, TRBD1, remains unverified against the DNA. TRBV21-1 is deemed a pseudogene. This CDR3 is built from 18 residues. The CDR3: CASSKDGQGATGANVLTF. CDR3 DNA sequence: TGTGCCAGCAGCAAAGACGGACAGGGGGCAACTGGGGCCAACGTCCTGACTTTC.

The chain is built from TRBV7-2 and TRBJ2-1; TRBD1 aligns across 11 bases. In germline, CDR1 is SGHTA, CDR2 FQGNSA. There are 15 residues in the CDR3. J lost 4 bases, V lost 5 bases, and 4 bases had no gene match. The CDR3 DNA reads as TGTGCCAGCAGCATGGACAGGGGGCTTTACAATGAGCAGTTCTTC. Translating it yields CASSMDRGLYNEQFF.

The V gene is TRBV12-3 or TRBV12-4, the J gene TRBJ1-2; D gene ambiguous. This CDR3 has 13 residues. V lost 3 bases, J lost 0 bases, and 5 bases lay in between. CDR3 protein: CASSFGPNYGYTF. The CDR3 DNA follows: TGTGCCAGCAGTTTCGGTCCTAACTATGGCTACACCTTC.

The V gene is TRBV4-3, the J gene TRBJ2-5, with D perhaps matching TRBD1 (6 bases). The CDR3 spans 14 residues. With 1 base removed from V and 7 bases from J, the gap between germline ends came to 13 bases. Germline loops: CDR1 LGHNA, CDR2 YSLEER. Here the CDR3 DNA reads TGCGCCAGCAGCCAAGGACAGGCCGAAGGGACCCAGTACTTC. It translates to CASSQGQAEGTQYF.

The chain combines TRBV7-2 with TRBJ2-3; 8 bases are shared with TRBD1. Germline CDR1 reads SGHTA; CDR2 reads FQGNSA. The CDR3 sequence is 15 residues long. J was trimmed by 6 bases and V by 5 bases; bases with no gene match: 10. CDR3 DNA sequence: TGTGCCAGCAGCGATTGGACAGGGAGGTCGGATACGCAGTATTTT. Encoded protein: CASSDWTGRSDTQYF.

The CDR3 DNA is TGTGCCAGCTCACCACCGGACAGGGTCCGTGGATACACCTTC. Translating gives CASSPPDRVRGYTF. The chain is built from TRBV18 and TRBJ1-2; 8 nucleotides agree with TRBD1. CDR3 length equals 14 residues. Trimming at V came to 0 bases and at J to 11 bases, leaving 8 bases not matched to a gene. Germline CDR1 KGHSH, CDR2 LQKENI.

This chain joins TRBV29-1 and TRBJ2-1; 12 nucleotides align to TRBD1. This CDR3 region has 15 residues. The V and J ends lost 5 bases and 3 bases, in that order; junction bases with no gene match: 5. Per the germline V gene, CDR1 is SQVTM and CDR2 is ANQGSEA. The CDR3: CSVWGTGGFYNEQFF. The DNA for the CDR3 is TGCAGCGTTTGGGGGACAGGGGGCTTCTACAATGAGCAGTTCTTC.